These 10 T cell receptor beta chains were all obtained from the same sample, sequenced in a study of T cells in Graves' hyperthyroidism and ophthalmopathy. Amplification of TCR beta CDR3 regions was performed using RNA transcripts as template. HTBI primers drove first-round RT-PCR of the TCR CDR3. TCRdb re-called the multiplex PCR reads with MiXCR, one entry per CDR3 protein. The table lists a few hundred thousand distinct CDR3 sequences, around 15% of them singletons. The sample was blood. The receptors were gathered from a middle-aged woman with Graves' ophthalmopathy.

This clonotype came up a few times. The chain joins TRBV28 to TRBJ1-2; D might be TRBD1 (5 bases). The germline CDR1 and CDR2 sequences are MDHEN and SYDVKM. CDR3 length equals 15 residues. Trimming cost V 6 bases and J 4 bases, with 18 bases left between them. The CDR3 region has the DNA TGTGCCAGCAGCGGCCCGGGGCTATCCTCCTATGGCTACACCTTC. It codes for CASSGPGLSSYGYTF.

The chain joins TRBV5-6 to TRBJ1-1; D uncertain. CDR3 size: 12 residues. Germline values: CDR1 SGHDT, CDR2 YYEEEE. The V gene lost 6 bases and the J gene lost 0 bases, with 6 bases spanning the gap. Here the CDR3 reads CASTMVNTEAFF. The DNA for the CDR3 is TGTGCCAGCACTATGGTGAACACTGAAGCTTTCTTT.

The sample holds a few counts of this clonotype. The V gene is TRBV19, the J gene TRBJ1-1; 7 bases fit TRBD1. Trimming removed 3 bases from V and 11 bases from J; junction bases left unmatched: 9. CDR3 length: 13 residues. Germline assignment: CDR1 LNHDA and CDR2 SQIVND (reference sequence). CDR3 nucleotide sequence: TGTGCCAGTAGTATGGGAGGGGGCGGCTTGGCTTTCTTT. This sequence encodes CASSMGGGGLAFF.

This chain joins TRBV20-1 and TRBJ1-4; 10 nucleotides line up with TRBD1. The V segment lost 4 bases and the J segment 8 bases; nucleotides outside the gene matches: 7. The V gene's germline CDR1 is DFQATT and CDR2 SNEGSKA (reference sequence). This CDR3 comprises 14 residues. CDR3 nucleotide sequence: TGCAGTGCTACCCGGACAGGGGGACGAGAAAAACTGTTTTTT. Protein: CSATRTGGREKLFF.

This clonotype has more than one count but fewer than ten. The chain uses TRBV6-1 and TRBJ1-2, with no clear D. V lost 6 bases and J 2 bases, leaving 16 bases between the germline ends. Germline CDR1 MNHNS, CDR2 SASEGT. This CDR3 region has 15 residues. CDR3 sequence reads: CASSWAGSQNYGYTF. In DNA, the CDR3 is TGTGCCAGCAGCTGGGCGGGCAGCCAGAACTATGGCTACACCTTC.

Only a few counts were recorded for this clonotype. V usage is TRBV20-1 and J usage is TRBJ2-2; weak D call: TRBD1 (5 bases). Germline CDR1 DFQATT, CDR2 SNEGSKA (reference sequence). CDR3 length: 13 residues. Trimming pared 6 bases from V and 6 bases from J, leaving 14 bases between. The CDR3 bases are TGCAGTGCCAAATACGACAGCTCCGGGGAGCTGTTTTTT. Protein: CSAKYDSSGELFF.

This clonotype has a count of ten or more. V and J are TRBV6-5 and TRBJ2-1; 8 bases align to TRBD2. J was trimmed by 4 bases and V by 0 bases; bases with no gene match: 5. Germline V gene lookup returns CDR1 MNHEY and CDR2 SVGAGI. The CDR3 extends over 16 amino acids. The CDR3 sequence: CASSYSTTGGYNEQFF. The CDR3 DNA sequence: TGTGCCAGCAGTTACTCGACGACGGGAGGGTACAATGAGCAGTTCTTC.

CDR3 loop: CASSPDTGPYEQYF. The CDR3 DNA is TGTGCCAGCTCACCGGATACAGGACCCTACGAGCAGTACTTC. The chain is built from TRBV18 and TRBJ2-7; a weak D match, TRBD1 (5 bases). V shed 3 bases and J shed 2 bases, with 11 bases lying between them. CDR3 length: 14 residues. Germline-derived CDR1 and CDR2 are KGHSH and LQKENI. The whole variable domain, filled in from reference TRBV18 and TRBJ2-7, reads NAGVMQNPRHLVRRRGQEARLRCSPMKGHSHVYWYRQLPEEGLKFMVYLQKENIIDESGMPKERFSAEFPKEGPSILRIQQVVRGDSAAYFCASSPDTGPYEQYFGPGTRLTVT.

This clonotype came up many times. The gene calls are TRBV7-9 and TRBJ2-7; TRBD1 matches 11 bases. Germline V gives CDR1 SEHNR, CDR2 FQNEAQ (reference sequence). The CDR3 runs to 15 residues. V lost 7 bases and J lost 3; bases outside the gene matches: 8. In DNA, the CDR3 is TGTGCCAGCACCCCCGGACAGGGGGCTTTCTACGAGCAGTACTTC. It encodes CASTPGQGAFYEQYF.

There are a few counts of this clonotype. CDR3 in amino acids: CASSPDADTQYF. The CDR3 bases are TGTGCCAGCTCACCAGATGCTGATACGCAGTATTTT. The rearrangement joins TRBV18 to TRBJ2-3; D is undetermined. This CDR3 is built from 12 residues. Germline V gene data show CDR1 as KGHSH and CDR2 as LQKENI. With 2 bases removed from V and 6 bases from J, the gap between germline ends came to 6 bases.